This TCR beta chain was obtained from a study of OX40 agonist ivuxolimab in advanced cancers. This CDR3 has 13 amino acids. In germline, CDR1 is MDHEN, CDR2 SYDVKM. V was shortened by 10 bases and J by 2 bases, with 15 bases between the two germline ends. This clone was seen just once. Assay: immunoSEQ multiplex PCR; the TCRdb copy retains only in-frame clones and omits some. In the table there are around 84,000 clones, 85% to 95% of which are singletons. Sequencing was performed on CD4+ or CD8+ T cells sorted from blood, taken in a trial of the OX40 agonist ivuxolimab. The J gene is TRBJ2-7, the V gene TRBV28, with a weak D call TRBD2 (5 bases). This sequence was found in an adult with an advanced solid tumor such as melanoma, head and neck, liver or kidney cancer. The CDR3 loop is CATQPYSAYEQYF. CDR3 sequence (DNA): TGTGCCACCCAACCTTATAGCGCCTACGAGCAGTACTTC.